This passage covers 7 T cell receptor beta chains from one sample sequenced in a study of blood T cell dynamics during melanoma immunotherapy. Time point: week 3, after first cycle of checkpoint inhibitor. The method was immunoSEQ multiplex PCR; TCRdb's version includes in-frame clones alone and lacks a portion of them. The table includes approximately 16,000 clones, 92% detected once. The starting material was blood, obtained from a patient treated with checkpoint blockade. The receptors originated from a human donor with melanoma.

The J gene is TRBJ2-5, the V gene TRBV19; TRBD1 is a possible D gene (5 bases). The germline V and J ends were trimmed by 2 bases and 7 bases, with 11 bases remaining between them. CDR3 length: 13 residues. Germline V gene lookup returns CDR1 LNHDA and CDR2 SQIVND (reference sequence). The CDR3 spells CASSIRGLGTQYF. The CDR3 DNA follows: TGTGCCAGTAGTATAAGGGGCCTTGGGACCCAGTACTTC.

The rearrangement joins TRBV10-2 to TRBJ2-5, with 10 nucleotides matching TRBD1. Per germline, CDR1 WSHSY and CDR2 SAAADI. The length of the CDR3 is 14 residues. V lost 6 bases and J lost 2; bases outside the gene matches: 3. The CDR3 DNA is TGCGCCAGCAGCGGGACAGGGGTACAAGAGACCCAGTACTTC. Translating it yields CASSGTGVQETQYF.

This rearrangement joins TRBV4-1 to TRBJ1-1; D is perhaps TRBD1 (5 bases). Per the germline V gene, CDR1 is MGHRA and CDR2 is YSYEKL. This CDR3 contains 15 residues. V lost 4 bases and J lost 3, with 15 bases in between. CDR3 protein: CASSRGPAGDTEAFF. The CDR3, as DNA: TGCGCCAGCAGCCGAGGACCAGCGGGGGACACTGAAGCTTTCTTT.

The chain uses TRBV6-4 and TRBJ2-3, with 9 bases identical to TRBD2. Germline CDR1 MRHNA, CDR2 SNTAGT. The junction had 10 bases not matched to a gene; V was cut back by 2 bases and J by 1 base. The CDR3 has 18 residues. As DNA, the CDR3 is TGTGCCAGCAGTGACACCTTTTCGACTAGCGGTGGCACAGATACGCAGTATTTT. Its translation: CASSDTFSTSGGTDTQYF.

This clone appeared a few times. The V gene is TRBV7-3, the J gene TRBJ2-1; 9 bases are a match to TRBD2. V was clipped by 0 bases and J by 3 bases; unmatched bases: 0. The CDR3 totals 15 residues. Germline assignment: CDR1 SGHTA and CDR2 FQGTGA. As DNA, the CDR3 is TGTGCCAGCAGCTTAACTAGCGGGGGCTACAATGAGCAGTTCTTC. Residues: CASSLTSGGYNEQFF.

This clone appeared once. The V call is TRBV7-2, the J call TRBJ2-7, with D possibly being TRBD2 (6 bases). Germline V lookup: CDR1 SGHTA, CDR2 FQGNSA. Trimming took off 5 bases at V and 5 bases at J, with 10 bases between the two ends. This CDR3 has 12 residues. The CDR3 coding sequence is TGTGCCAGCAGCCAATGGGGGGACGAGCAGTACTTC. This encodes CASSQWGDEQYF.

This rearrangement joins TRBV9 to TRBJ2-5; D assignment may be TRBD1 or TRBD2 (5 bases each). CDR1 is SGDLS, CDR2 YYNGEE, per germline. The CDR3 extends over 13 amino acids. Trimming cost V 8 bases and J 1 base, with 12 bases left between them. The CDR3 reads CASTFGTQETQYF. CDR3 DNA: TGTGCCAGTACCTTCGGGACCCAAGAGACCCAGTACTTC.